These 22 T cell receptor beta chains were sequenced from one sample in a study of blood T cell repertoires in COVID-19. Sequencing was performed with immunoSEQ multiplex PCR; in TCRdb, only in-frame clones are kept and a portion is missing. The sample holds about 140,000 clones, around four fifths seen once. Source material: PBMCs or T cells enriched from blood (not recorded which). These receptors originate from a woman in her thirties or forties who had recovered from COVID-19.

The V and J genes are TRBV3-1 (or the pseudogene TRBV3-2) and TRBJ2-1, with D tentatively TRBD1 (6 bases). CDR3 length: 12 residues. Germline-derived CDR1 and CDR2 are LGHDT and YNNKEL (reference sequence). Trimming cost V 3 bases and J 7 bases, with 7 bases left between them. DNA of the CDR3: TGTGCCAGCAGCCAGACAGGTAATGAGCAGTTCTTC. It specifies CASSQTGNEQFF.

In its sample, this clone was seen once. This sequence joins TRBV27 and TRBJ1-1; no reliable D call. V lost 6 bases and J lost 5, with 13 bases in between. Germline V gene sequence: CDR1 MNHEY, CDR2 SMNVEV (reference sequence). CDR3 size: 13 residues. The CDR3 region has the DNA TGTGCCAGCAGCCTAGAAGGTAGGACTGAAGCTTTCTTT. Its protein product is CASSLEGRTEAFF.

V is TRBV5-6 and J is TRBJ2-5; D possibly corresponds to TRBD2 (6 bases). Germline V CDR1 and CDR2: SGHDT, YYEEEE. The germline V and J ends were trimmed by 5 bases and 2 bases, with 28 bases remaining between them. The CDR3 length is 19 residues. The CDR3 here is CASSPVPGTFIPPQETQYF. The CDR3 region has the DNA TGTGCCAGCAGTCCAGTGCCTGGGACTTTTATACCTCCACAAGAGACCCAGTACTTC.

This chain uses TRBV3-1 (or the pseudogene TRBV3-2) with TRBJ1-4, with unresolved D. Between the trimmed V and J ends, which lost 1 base and 10 bases, there was a span of 19 bases. CDR3 length equals 16 residues. Germline V gives CDR1 LGHDT, CDR2 YNNKEL (reference sequence). The CDR3, as DNA: TGTGCCAGCAGCCAAGGCTCGTGGTACGCCGGAGTAAAACTGTTTTTT. This gives the protein CASSQGSWYAGVKLFF.

This clone was picked up a small number of times. The genes are TRBV25-1 and TRBJ2-7, with 7 bases fitting TRBD1. This CDR3 contains 15 residues. Germline-derived CDR1 and CDR2 are MGHDK and SYGVNS. The trim removed 2 bases at V and 5 bases at J, leaving 9 bases unmatched. The CDR3 DNA reads TGTGCCAGCAGTGAAGGACAGGCCCTCGAGCACGAGCAGTACTTC. Its translation: CASSEGQALEHEQYF.

V gene TRBV18 combines with J gene TRBJ1-5, with a weak D call TRBD1 (6 bases). This CDR3 comprises 15 residues. Trimming pared 1 base from V and 3 bases from J, leaving 10 bases between. From germline, CDR1 is KGHSH and CDR2 LQKENI. CDR3 in DNA: TGTGCCAGCTCACCACAAGGGGGAAACAATCAGCCCCAGCATTTT. Amino acids: CASSPQGGNNQPQHF. Drawing the rest from reference TRBV18 and TRBJ1-5, the complete variable domain is NAGVMQNPRHLVRRRGQEARLRCSPMKGHSHVYWYRQLPEEGLKFMVYLQKENIIDESGMPKERFSAEFPKEGPSILRIQQVVRGDSAAYFCASSPQGGNNQPQHFGDGTRLSIL.

V and J are TRBV10-3 and TRBJ2-1; 7 positions match TRBD2. Germline lookup yields CDR1 ENHRY and CDR2 SYGVKD. The ends lost 6 bases at V and 0 bases at J; junction bases unmatched: 8. The CDR3 is 16 residues long. CDR3 sequence reads: CAISSGRESSYNEQFF. Written as DNA, the CDR3 is TGTGCCATCAGCTCGGGGCGGGAGTCCTCCTACAATGAGCAGTTCTTC.

V gene TRBV5-1 combines with J gene TRBJ1-3, with D possibly TRBD1 on 6 matching bases. CDR1 and CDR2 (germline): SGHRS, YFSETQ. The CDR3 covers 16 residues. V was trimmed by 0 bases and J by 4 bases, leaving 14 bases between them. The CDR3 region is CASSLDTGTVGNTIYF. CDR3 nucleotides: TGCGCCAGCAGCTTGGATACAGGGACGGTCGGAAACACCATATATTTT.

The chain has TRBV29-1 and TRBJ2-1, with 9 nucleotides matching TRBD2. V lost 4 bases to trimming and J lost 6 bases; unmatched junction nucleotides: 7. The CDR3 covers 14 residues. Germline V CDR1 and CDR2: SQVTM, ANQGSEA. The DNA of the CDR3 is TGCAGCGTTGGCGGCGGGAGGGCCGCCAATGAGCAGTTCTTC. This codes for CSVGGGRAANEQFF.

The rearrangement links TRBV9 to TRBJ2-3; the D gene is possibly TRBD1 (6 bases). V was trimmed by 0 bases and J by 6 bases, leaving 17 bases between them. CDR1 and CDR2 (germline): SGDLS, YYNGEE. This CDR3 spans 16 amino acids. CDR3 in amino acids: CASSVGRQGRGDTQYF. The CDR3 bases are TGTGCCAGCAGCGTAGGTCGGCAGGGTAGGGGGGATACGCAGTATTTT.

The V gene is TRBV10-3, the J gene TRBJ1-2; D possibly corresponds to TRBD1 (5 bases). Germline V CDR1 and CDR2: ENHRY, SYGVKD. The CDR3 contains 15 residues. Trimming removed 0 bases at V and 3 bases at J, with 11 bases between. The DNA of the CDR3 is TGTGCCATCAGTGAGTCGAGTGGGGCCGACTATGGCTACACCTTC. Translated: CAISESSGADYGYTF.

The J gene is TRBJ1-3, the V gene TRBV6-5; D is ambiguous. CDR3 length equals 13 residues. The ends were cut back, 5 bases at V and 9 bases at J, with 14 bases in the middle. Germline lookup yields CDR1 MNHEY and CDR2 SVGAGI. In DNA, the CDR3 is TGTGCCAGCAGTACCCCCGCCCGGGGCACCATATATTTT. It translates to CASSTPARGTIYF.

The chain has TRBV10-3 and TRBJ2-7; D may be TRBD2 (5 bases). This CDR3 has 12 amino acids. The V gene's germline CDR1 is ENHRY and CDR2 SYGVKD. With 3 bases removed from V and 7 bases from J, the gap between germline ends came to 10 bases. In DNA form, the CDR3 reads TGTGCCATCAGTGACCCCCCGGGGGAGCAGTACTTC. Its translation: CAISDPPGEQYF.

The V gene is TRBV30, the J gene TRBJ2-1, with TRBD2 matching over 8 bases. The CDR3 covers 23 residues. Per the germline V gene, CDR1 is GTSNPN and CDR2 is SVGIG (reference sequence). The trim removed 4 bases at V and 3 bases at J, leaving 32 bases unmatched. In DNA, the CDR3 is TGTGCCTGGACCCCACTTAAAGCGGGAGTTCGGTTAGTGATCCCCCCCGGCTACAATGAGCAGTTCTTC. Its translation: CAWTPLKAGVRLVIPPGYNEQFF.

This chain links TRBV5-1 with TRBJ2-5; 8 bases map to TRBD1. Looked up from germline, CDR1 is SGHRS and CDR2 is YFSETQ. V lost 3 bases to trimming and J lost 5 bases; unmatched junction nucleotides: 3. This CDR3 spans 13 amino acids. The CDR3, as DNA: TGCGCCAGCAGCTCGGACAGGGAGGAGACCCAGTACTTC. As protein: CASSSDREETQYF.

The V call is TRBV3-1 (or the pseudogene TRBV3-2), the J call TRBJ2-1; possible D gene TRBD2, 6 bases. Deletions cut 0 bases from V and 0 bases from J, with 9 bases between. The CDR3 covers 16 residues. Germline V gene lookup returns CDR1 LGHDT and CDR2 YNNKEL (reference sequence). CDR3 coding DNA: TGTGCCAGCAGCCAAGATCCGGGGGACTCCTACAATGAGCAGTTCTTC. It yields the protein CASSQDPGDSYNEQFF.

The chain links TRBV7-2 to TRBJ2-5; tentative D call: TRBD1 (6 bases). This CDR3 has 13 residues. CDR1 is SGHTA and CDR2 is FQGNSA in the germline V gene. V was cut by 6 bases and J by 2 bases, with 10 bases left in between. CDR3 sequence reads: CASRDSPQETQYF. CDR3 nucleotides: TGTGCCAGCAGGGACAGTCCACAAGAGACCCAGTACTTC.

This chain connects TRBV7-9 to TRBJ1-1; weak D call: TRBD1 (6 bases). Between the trimmed V and J ends, which lost 5 bases and 5 bases, there was a span of 15 bases. Germline V gene data show CDR1 as SEHNR and CDR2 as FQNEAQ (reference sequence). The CDR3 runs 14 residues. This CDR3 is CASSQTGKGTEAFF. The CDR3 coding sequence is TGTGCCAGCAGCCAAACAGGGAAGGGGACTGAAGCTTTCTTT.

This clone turned up a few times. The V and J genes are TRBV2 and TRBJ2-1; TRBD1 agrees at 8 bases. Germline V gene sequence: CDR1 SNHLY, CDR2 FYNNEI. The CDR3 runs 15 residues. J was trimmed by 3 bases and V by 7 bases; bases with no gene match: 8. CDR3 nucleotides: TGTGCCAGCACCTTGGACAGGGAAGGCTACAATGAGCAGTTCTTC. It translates to CASTLDREGYNEQFF.

This chain joins TRBV7-9 and TRBJ1-1, with D possibly being TRBD1 (6 bases). V lost 5 bases, J lost 6 bases, and 19 bases lay in between. CDR3 size: 15 residues. CDR1 is SEHNR, CDR2 FQNEAQ, per germline (reference sequence). The CDR3 sequence: CASSGRSVGAAEAFF. In DNA, the CDR3 is TGTGCCAGCAGCGGCCGGAGCGTGGGGGCTGCTGAAGCTTTCTTT.

The chain has TRBV19 and TRBJ1-2; 9 bases are shared with TRBD1. Trimming cost V 4 bases and J 3 bases; bases outside gene matches: 15. The CDR3 spans 18 residues. Per germline, CDR1 LNHDA and CDR2 SQIVND (reference sequence). CDR3 sequence (DNA): TGTGCCAGTAGTACCTGGGGGCGGACAGGGGAGTCGGACTATGGCTACACCTTC. This sequence encodes CASSTWGRTGESDYGYTF.

The chain carries TRBV9 and TRBJ2-6; the D is unclear. The V end lost 2 bases, the J end lost 0 bases, and 9 bases lay between the germline ends. CDR1 is SGDLS, CDR2 YYNGEE, per germline. The length of the CDR3 is 16 residues. The CDR3 bases are TGTGCCAGCAGCGTTCCGCGCGGCTCTGGGGCCAACGTCCTGACTTTC. Protein: CASSVPRGSGANVLTF. The whole variable domain, filled in from reference TRBV9 and TRBJ2-6, reads DSGVTQTPKHLITATGQRVTLRCSPRSGDLSVYWYQQSLDQGLQFLIQYYNGEERAKGNILERFSAQQFPDLHSELNLSSLELGDSALYFCASSVPRGSGANVLTFGAGSRLTVL.